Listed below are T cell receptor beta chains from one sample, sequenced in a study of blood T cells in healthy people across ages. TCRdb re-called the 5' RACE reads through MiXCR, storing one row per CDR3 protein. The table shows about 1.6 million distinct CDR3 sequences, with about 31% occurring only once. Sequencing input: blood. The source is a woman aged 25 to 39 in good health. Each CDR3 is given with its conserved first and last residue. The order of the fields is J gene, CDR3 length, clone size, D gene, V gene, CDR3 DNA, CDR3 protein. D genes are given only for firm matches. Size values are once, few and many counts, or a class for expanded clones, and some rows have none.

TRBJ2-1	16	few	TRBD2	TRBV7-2	TGTGCCAGCAGCTTAGGGGGACTAGCGGGGCTTTCGGAGCAGTTCTTC	CASSLGGLAGLSEQFF
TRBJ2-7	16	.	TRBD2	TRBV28	TGTGCCAGCAGCCAACCCACAGCGGGAGGGTTCTACGAGCAGTACTTC	CASSQPTAGGFYEQYF
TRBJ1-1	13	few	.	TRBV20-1	TGCAGTGCTTCCGGCGGGGGTACCACTGAAGCTTTCTTT	CSASGGGTTEAFF
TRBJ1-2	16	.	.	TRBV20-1	TGCAGTGCTAGAGCCCCTGGGCTGGGGGCCTTATATGGCTACACCTTC	CSARAPGLGALYGYTF
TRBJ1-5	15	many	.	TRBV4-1	TGCGCCAGCAGCCACGGACAGTATAGCAATCAGCCCCAGCATTTT	CASSHGQYSNQPQHF
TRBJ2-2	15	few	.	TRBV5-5	TGTGCCAGCAGCTCCTGGAGACCGAACACCGGGGAGCTGTTTTTT	CASSSWRPNTGELFF
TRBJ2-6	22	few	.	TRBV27	TGTGCCAGCAGTCCGTCTGGGGGCGGTACGCGGACTATATCCTCTGGGGCCAACGTCCTGACTTTC	CASSPSGGGTRTISSGANVLTF
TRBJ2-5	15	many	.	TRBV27	TGTGCCAGCAGTTTTTTGCATGGGGTCGTAGGGACCCAGTACTTC	CASSFLHGVVGTQYF
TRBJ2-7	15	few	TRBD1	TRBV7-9	TGTGCCAGCAGCCCCATTAGACAGGGTGCCTACGAGCAGTACTTC	CASSPIRQGAYEQYF
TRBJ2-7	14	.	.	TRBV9	TGTGCCAGCAGCGTAGGCGGGGAGCCCTACGAGCAGTACTTC	CASSVGGEPYEQYF
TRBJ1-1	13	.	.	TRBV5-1	TGCGCCAGCAGCGCGGGCAGCCGCACTGAAGCTTTCTTT	CASSAGSRTEAFF
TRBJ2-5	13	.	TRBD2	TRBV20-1	TGCAGTGCGTTTCCGGGAGGACGAGAGACCCAGTACTTC	CSAFPGGRETQYF
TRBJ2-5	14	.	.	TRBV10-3	TGTGCCATCAGGGGGGACCGAGTGGGGGAGACCCAGTACTTC	CAIRGDRVGETQYF
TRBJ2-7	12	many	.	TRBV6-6	TGCGCCAGCGGGGACAGCTCCTACGAGCAGTACTTC	CASGDSSYEQYF
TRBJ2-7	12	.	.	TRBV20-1	TGCAGGGTAGGGGGAGGGATCTACGAGCAGTACTTC	CRVGGGIYEQYF